These 26 T cell receptor beta chains share one sample of origin, sequenced in a study of blood T cell repertoires in COVID-19. Profiled with immunoSEQ multiplex PCR; TCRdb holds only in-frame clones, not every one. Altogether over 25,000 clones are present, around 86% being singletons, with the ten largest covering 13%. Source material: peripheral blood. Source of these receptors: a human donor in a cohort sampled during active COVID-19. The donor label of this sample is uncertain.

This chain connects TRBV3-1 (or the pseudogene TRBV3-2) to TRBJ2-3, with 8 bases fitting TRBD2. The germline CDR1 and CDR2 sequences are LGHDT and YNNKEL (reference sequence). V gave up 5 bases and J gave up 5 bases; unmatched junction bases: 12. This CDR3 spans 16 amino acids. The CDR3 nucleotides read TGTGCCAGCAGCTCAATGGGCGGGAGGTCGCGAGATACGCAGTATTTT. Protein sequence: CASSSMGGRSRDTQYF.

J is TRBJ2-7 and V is TRBV10-3, with TRBD2 matching over 12 bases. The CDR3 runs to 16 residues. V lost 0 bases and J lost 1; bases outside the gene matches: 1. Germline loops: CDR1 ENHRY, CDR2 SYGVKD. The DNA for the CDR3 is TGTGCCATCAGTGAGTCTGGACTAGCGGGATCCTACGAGCAGTACTTC. Translating gives CAISESGLAGSYEQYF.

The V gene is TRBV10-3, the J gene TRBJ2-5; TRBD2 matches 12 bases. The CDR3 has 16 residues. CDR1 and CDR2 from the germline V gene are ENHRY and SYGVKD. J gave up 1 base and V 4 bases, and 4 bases lay outside the gene matches. This CDR3 reads CAISVTSGGPQETQYF. CDR3 sequence (DNA): TGTGCCATCAGTGTCACTAGCGGGGGGCCCCAAGAGACCCAGTACTTC.

The rearrangement uses TRBV5-1 and TRBJ1-3; 7 bases map to TRBD1. The CDR3 runs to 13 residues. After removal of 6 bases from V and 2 bases from J, the junction contained 2 bases not matched to a gene. Germline values: CDR1 SGHRS, CDR2 YFSETQ. CDR3 sequence reads: CASKQGTGNTIYF. CDR3 DNA: TGCGCCAGCAAACAGGGGACTGGAAACACCATATATTTT.

The V call is TRBV11-2, the J call TRBJ2-7, with unresolved D. The CDR3 loop spans 14 amino acids. V gave up 0 bases and J gave up 7 bases, with 13 bases separating them. CDR1 is SGHAT and CDR2 is FQNNGV in the germline V gene. The CDR3 region is CASSLEVSGREQYF. DNA of the CDR3: TGTGCCAGCAGCTTAGAAGTAAGTGGTCGGGAGCAGTACTTC.

The chain is built from TRBV3-1 (or the pseudogene TRBV3-2) and TRBJ1-2; D remains ambiguous. Per the germline V gene, CDR1 is LGHDT and CDR2 is YNNKEL (reference sequence). V lost 1 base, J lost 4 bases, and 16 bases lay in between. The CDR3 length is 16 residues. The CDR3 loop reads CASSQGVQNTPYGYTF. The CDR3 DNA is TGTGCCAGCAGCCAAGGGGTACAGAACACCCCCTATGGCTACACCTTC.

The rearrangement links TRBV12-3 or TRBV12-4 to TRBJ2-2, with TRBD2 matching over 8 bases. V was clipped by 6 bases and J by 7 bases; unmatched bases: 4. This CDR3 is 13 amino acids long. The CDR3 DNA follows: TGTGCCAGCAGATATGCGGGGGGCGGGGAGCTGTTTTTT. This translates into CASRYAGGGELFF.

The gene calls are TRBV28 and TRBJ2-5; D is unclear. V was trimmed by 10 bases and J by 0 bases, leaving 9 bases between them. The germline CDR1 and CDR2 sequences are MDHEN and SYDVKM. The CDR3 has 12 residues. CDR3 sequence (DNA): TGTGCCACCTGCGTTTACCAAGAGACCCAGTACTTC. Translating gives CATCVYQETQYF. The variable domain in full, completed from reference TRBV28 and TRBJ2-5, reads DVKVTQSSRYLVKRTGEKVFLECVQDMDHENMFWYRQDPGLGLRLIYFSYDVKMKEKGDIPEGYSVSREKKERFSLILESASTNQTSMYLCATCVYQETQYFGPGTRLLVL.

The gene calls are TRBV2 and TRBJ1-6; tentatively, D is TRBD1 (5 bases). V was cut by 7 bases and J by 12 bases, with 16 bases left in between. This CDR3 region has 13 residues. CDR1 SNHLY and CDR2 FYNNEI come from the germline V gene. The CDR3 region is CASTGTGRGPLHF. The CDR3 DNA sequence: TGTGCCAGCACGGGGACTGGGCGTGGACCCCTCCACTTT.

The rearrangement links TRBV15 to TRBJ1-6, with D tentatively TRBD1 (5 bases). Trimming removed 4 bases from V and 1 base from J, with 20 bases in between. The CDR3 totals 19 residues. Germline V lookup: CDR1 LNHNV, CDR2 YYDKDF (reference sequence). The CDR3 bases are TGTGCCACCAGCAACCCCCTGAGGACAACCTCTTCCTATAATTCACCCCTCCACTTT. It translates to CATSNPLRTTSSYNSPLHF.

Only a few counts were recorded for this clone. Relative to the germline gene, one junction end is altered; a read error may explain this. V gene TRBV5-1 combines with J gene TRBJ2-7, with a possible D match to TRBD2 (7 bases). Germline V gene lookup returns CDR1 SGHRS and CDR2 YFSETQ. The CDR3 covers 15 residues. In DNA, the CDR3 is TGCGCCAGCAGCTTTGTGGCGGGGGCCTCCTCCGAGCAGTACTTC. Translated, it gives CASSFVAGASSEQYF.

The gene calls are TRBV11-2 and TRBJ2-2; 9 nucleotides line up with TRBD1. Germline trimming cut 5 bases from V and 1 base from J; bases unmatched to any gene: 8. The CDR3 is made up of 17 amino acids. CDR1 and CDR2 (germline): SGHAT, FQNNGV. The CDR3 loop reads CASSPSSDRGNTGELFF. The CDR3 DNA sequence: TGTGCCAGCAGCCCATCCTCGGACAGGGGGAACACCGGGGAGCTGTTTTTT.

The rearrangement links TRBV25-1 to TRBJ1-4; D remains ambiguous. The CDR3 is 16 residues long. The germline V gene encodes CDR1 MGHDK and CDR2 SYGVNS. V was cut by 5 bases and J by 8 bases, with 21 bases left in between. CDR3 nucleotides: TGTGCCAGCAGTACCACCGGCAGGTCAACCGGAGAAAAACTGTTTTTT. Protein sequence: CASSTTGRSTGEKLFF. The full variable domain, completed using reference TRBV25-1 and TRBJ1-4, is EADIYQTPRYLVIGTGKKITLECSQTMGHDKMYWYQQDPGMELHLIHYSYGVNSTEKGDLSSESTVSRIRTEHFPLTLESARPSHTSQYLCASSTTGRSTGEKLFFGSGTQLSVL.

This clone came up once. The chain combines TRBV4-2 with TRBJ2-7; possible D gene TRBD1, 6 bases. CDR1 and CDR2 from the germline V gene are LGHNA and YNFKEQ. V was shortened by 0 bases and J by 1 base, with 13 bases between the two germline ends. The CDR3 extends over 16 amino acids. The CDR3 loop is CASSQEAARGSYEQYF. The CDR3 region has the DNA TGTGCCAGCAGCCAAGAGGCGGCCAGGGGTTCCTACGAGCAGTACTTC.

The chain combines TRBV5-8 with TRBJ2-7; possible D gene TRBD1, 5 bases. This CDR3 has 12 residues. Germline loops: CDR1 SGHTS, CDR2 YDEGEE. V gave up 4 bases and J gave up 4 bases, with 9 bases separating them. The DNA of the CDR3 is TGTGCCAGCAGCCAACAGGATTACGAGCAGTACTTC. Translation gives CASSQQDYEQYF.

The J gene is TRBJ1-1, the V gene TRBV4-2; perhaps TRBD1 as D (5 bases). V gave up 4 bases and J gave up 4 bases, with 25 bases separating them. The germline V gene encodes CDR1 LGHNA and CDR2 YNFKEQ. There are 18 residues in the CDR3. As DNA, the CDR3 is TGTGCCAGCAGCCCCGTACGGGACTCCGGGTTCGCGGGCACTGAAGCTTTCTTT. Translating it yields CASSPVRDSGFAGTEAFF.

The chain combines TRBV5-8 with TRBJ1-6, with D unclear. Trimming cost V 4 bases and J 4 bases, with 9 bases left between them. The CDR3 contains 14 residues. CDR1 and CDR2 (germline): SGHTS, YDEGEE. The CDR3 DNA is TGTGCCAGCAGCCTACAGCCGTATAATTCACCCCTCCACTTT. This translates into CASSLQPYNSPLHF.

J is TRBJ1-1 and V is TRBV19; 8 bases match TRBD1. Trimming cost V 8 bases and J 1 base; bases outside gene matches: 3. This CDR3 region has 13 residues. Per the germline V gene, CDR1 is LNHDA and CDR2 is SQIVND (reference sequence). CDR3 nucleotides: TGTGCCAGTGGACAGGGTCGGAACACTGAAGCTTTCTTT. Translating gives CASGQGRNTEAFF.

The V call is TRBV11-2, the J call TRBJ2-7; D perhaps matches TRBD2 (7 bases). V gave up 5 bases and J gave up 4 bases, with 18 bases separating them. The germline V gene has CDR1 SGHAT and CDR2 FQNNGV. This CDR3 contains 15 residues. CDR3 protein: CASSPLGGVFYEQYF. CDR3 sequence (DNA): TGTGCCAGCAGCCCCCTAGGGGGGGTGTTTTACGAGCAGTACTTC.

The chain employs TRBV6-1 and TRBJ2-7; 12 bases map to TRBD2. The V gene's germline CDR1 is MNHNS and CDR2 SASEGT. The CDR3 sequence is 13 residues long. CDR3: CASSERLAGGLGV. CDR3 sequence (DNA): TGTGCCAGCAGTGAGAGGCTAGCGGGGGGGCTAGGAGTC.

The V gene is TRBV9, the J gene TRBJ1-5; TRBD1 is a possible D gene (6 bases). The CDR3 runs to 14 residues. Germline CDR1 is SGDLS and CDR2 is YYNGEE. The V gene lost 3 bases and the J gene lost 0 bases, with 7 bases spanning the gap. The CDR3, as DNA: TGTGCCAGCAGCGCCAGGGGTAGCAATCAGCCCCAGCATTTT. This sequence encodes CASSARGSNQPQHF.

This chain joins TRBV19 and TRBJ1-1; D is unresolved. The germline gives CDR1 LNHDA, CDR2 SQIVND (reference sequence). This CDR3 spans 15 amino acids. Trimming pared 2 bases from V and 0 bases from J, leaving 10 bases between. The CDR3 loop is CASSILATMNTEAFF. The CDR3 DNA is TGTGCCAGTAGTATACTAGCAACGATGAACACTGAAGCTTTCTTT.

The rearrangement uses TRBV7-2 and TRBJ2-1; 8 bases map to TRBD1. The CDR3 is made up of 15 amino acids. Trimming at V came to 5 bases and at J to 3 bases, leaving 6 bases not matched to a gene. The V gene's germline CDR1 is SGHTA and CDR2 FQGNSA. The CDR3 protein is CASSLRQGLYNEQFF. CDR3 in DNA: TGTGCCAGCAGCCTCAGACAGGGGCTCTACAATGAGCAGTTCTTC.

The chain joins TRBV7-2 to TRBJ2-1; D is possibly TRBD2 (6 bases). CDR1 and CDR2 (germline): SGHTA, FQGNSA. Trimming pared 5 bases from V and 3 bases from J, leaving 8 bases between. The CDR3 has 13 amino acids. The CDR3 sequence: CASSRGNYNEQFF. In DNA form, the CDR3 reads TGTGCCAGCAGCCGGGGGAACTACAATGAGCAGTTCTTC.

This rearrangement joins TRBV6-4 to TRBJ2-3; TRBD1 is a possible D gene (5 bases). Trimming pared 5 bases from V and 0 bases from J, leaving 12 bases between. The germline gives CDR1 MRHNA, CDR2 SNTAGT. The CDR3 runs to 15 residues. The CDR3 spells CASSKNGHSTDTQYF. CDR3 nucleotides: TGTGCCAGCAGTAAAAACGGACATAGCACAGATACGCAGTATTTT.

This clone was detected once. The V call is TRBV7-3, the J call TRBJ2-7, with 7 positions matching TRBD2. The germline CDR1 and CDR2 sequences are SGHTA and FQGTGA. The V gene end was trimmed by 5 bases and the J gene end by 3 bases; junction bases not matched to a gene: 7. The CDR3 loop spans 14 amino acids. The CDR3 bases are TGTGCCAGCAGCCCTAGGGGCGGGGGCTACGAGCAGTACTTC. Protein product: CASSPRGGGYEQYF.